This T cell receptor beta chain was recovered during a study of cytomegalovirus exposure and HLA in healthy donors. The PCR used 60 Vbeta and 13 Jbeta primers. Here immunoSEQ multiplex PCR was the method, and the copy in TCRdb shows in-frame clones only, minus some. The table includes 130,000 to 150,000 clones, roughly 80% detected once. Germline V gene data show CDR1 as KGHSH and CDR2 as LQKENI. The CDR3 has 15 amino acids. V shed 4 bases, J shed 4 bases, and the junction held 4 bases outside the gene matches. The genes are TRBV18 and TRBJ2-3; 11 bases map to TRBD1. The sample consisted of PBMCs. The TCR was taken from a boy between 2 and 10 years old in good health and CMV-seronegative. Here the CDR3 DNA reads TGTGCCAGCTCACGGCCGGGACAGGGGGCAGATACGCAGTATTTT. This translates into CASSRPGQGADTQYF.